This passage covers 2 T cell receptor beta chains from one sample sequenced in a study of technical replicates of blood from a few donors (dated by TCRdb to about 2017). Library preparation was by the immunoSEQ multiplex PCR assay. TCRdb took over this immuneACCESS table, retaining in-frame rearrangements with V and J assigned. Such tables are incomplete; in checked studies, under half of the missing clones stem from an unresolved V gene, and the remainder is unexplained. The sample has 70,000 to 85,000 clones on record, 95% to 98% of them singletons. In total, the top ten clones hold more than 0.15% of the sample. The sample comprised T cells isolated from PBMCs. These receptors came from a human donor in good health.

The chain recombines TRBV10-1 with TRBJ2-1, with D perhaps matching TRBD2 (7 bases). The CDR3 is 16 residues long. From germline, CDR1 is WNHNN and CDR2 SYGVQD (reference sequence). Trimming stripped 0 bases from V and 4 bases from J, with 13 bases between. The CDR3 DNA sequence: TGCGCCAGCAGTGAGTCCCGGCGGGGGCCATACAATGAGCAGTTCTTC. It is translated as CASSESRRGPYNEQFF.

The V and J genes are TRBV15 and TRBJ1-1; 11 nucleotides match TRBD1. Losses at the gene ends were 0 bases for V and 1 base for J; bases not matched to a gene: 10. CDR1 is LNHNV, CDR2 YYDKDF, per germline (reference sequence). This CDR3 has 19 amino acids. The DNA of the CDR3 is TGTGCCACCAGCAGAGATCGACCCGGGACAGGGGGGGGGAACACTGAAGCTTTCTTT. Its protein is CATSRDRPGTGGGNTEAFF. Filled out from reference TRBV15 and TRBJ1-1, the complete variable domain reads DAMVIQNPRYQVTQFGKPVTLSCSQTLNHNVMYWYQQKSSQAPKLLFHYYDKDFNNEADTPDNFQSRRPNTSFCFLDIRSPGLGDTAMYLCATSRDRPGTGGGNTEAFFGQGTRLTVV.